This is a list of T cell receptor beta chains from one sample in a study of T-cell reconstitution after alpha-beta-depleted transplantation in children. TCRdb processed the PCR reads anew with MiXCR; each CDR3 protein has one entry. The table lists about 300,000 distinct CDR3 sequences, roughly a tenth of them singletons. Specimen: PBMCs, collected before TCRalphabeta/CD19-depleted stem cell transplant. The receptors were gathered from a boy younger than two with acute myeloid leukemia, due to receive a stem cell transplant. The CDR3 runs from the conserved cysteine through the conserved F or W. The D gene is left open where the match is weak. Not all rows give a size; the values are once, few, many and, for expanded clones, a class.

CDR3 protein	CDR3 DNA	V gene	J gene	D gene	clone size	CDR3 length
CASSLPAGGPDYGYTF	TGTGCCAGCAGCCTTCCAGCTGGGGGGCCGGACTATGGCTACACCTTC	TRBV3-1	TRBJ1-2	NA	NA	16
CASSFRDTTIYEQYF	TGCGCCAGCAGCTTCCGGGACACGACTATTTACGAGCAGTACTTC	TRBV5-1	TRBJ2-7	NA	many	15
CASTREGSSYEQYF	TGCGCCAGCACCCGGGAGGGTAGCTCCTACGAGCAGTACTTC	TRBV5-1	TRBJ2-7	TRBD2	few	14
CASSIGPHRRNTIYF	TGTGCCAGCAGTATCGGGCCACACCGCCGAAACACCATATATTTT	TRBV12-3/TRBV12-4	TRBJ1-3	NA	NA	15
CASSLAGTAFYNEQFF	TGCGCCAGCAGCTTGGCCGGGACAGCTTTCTACAATGAGCAGTTCTTC	TRBV5-1	TRBJ2-1	TRBD1	many	16
CSARGSSNQPQHF	TGCAGTGCTAGAGGGAGTAGCAATCAGCCCCAGCATTTT	TRBV20-1	TRBJ1-5	NA	many	13
CASGLVQVVGYTDTQYF	TGTGCTAGTGGTTTGGTACAAGTGGTCGGATACACAGATACGCAGTATTTT	TRBV12-5	TRBJ2-3	NA	many	17
CASSLEGGWGNNSPLHF	TGCGCCAGCAGCTTGGAAGGGGGATGGGGGAATAATTCACCCCTCCACTTT	TRBV5-1	TRBJ1-6	NA	many	17
CASSFRTGSTYKQYF	TGCGCCAGCAGCTTTAGGACAGGCTCCACCTACAAGCAGTACTTC	TRBV5-1	TRBJ2-7	TRBD1	NA	15
CASSLGNRWASSYEQYF	TGTGCCAGCAGTTTGGGGAACCGGTGGGCTAGCTCCTACGAGCAGTACTTC	TRBV28	TRBJ2-7	NA	few	17
CSARVRDSYEQYF	TGCAGTGCTAGAGTACGGGACAGTTACGAGCAGTACTTC	TRBV20-1	TRBJ2-7	TRBD1	NA	13
CASNAVWANVLTF	TGTGCCAGCAACGCTGTGTGGGCCAACGTCCTGACTTTC	TRBV28	TRBJ2-6	NA	many	13
CASSQRGTENQPQHF	TGCGCCAGCAGTCAGAGGGGGACAGAAAATCAGCCCCAGCATTTT	TRBV23-1	TRBJ1-5	TRBD1	NA	15
CASSTQDYQETQYF	TGTGCCAGCAGTACCCAGGACTACCAAGAGACCCAGTACTTC	TRBV28	TRBJ2-5	NA	NA	14
CASSQGITPNQPQHF	TGTGCCAGCAGCCAGGGGATCACCCCCAATCAGCCCCAGCATTTT	TRBV3-1	TRBJ1-5	NA	many	15
CASSSPWEQETQYF	TGCGCCAGCAGCTCCCCCTGGGAACAAGAGACCCAGTACTTC	TRBV5-1	TRBJ2-5	NA	NA	14
CASSPVGTSARSSYNEQFF	TGTGCCAGCAGCCCCGTAGGGACTAGCGCTCGGAGCTCCTACAATGAGCAGTTCTTC	TRBV7-3	TRBJ2-1	TRBD2	many	19
CASEVGGRGKLFF	TGTGCCAGCGAGGTCGGGGGTAGGGGAAAACTGTTTTTT	TRBV28	TRBJ1-4	NA	many	13
CASSPRTASGRETQYF	TGTGCCAGCAGTCCCCGGACAGCCTCGGGAAGGGAGACCCAGTACTTC	TRBV27	TRBJ2-5	NA	many	16
CASRPITTNYGYTF	TGTGCCAGCAGGCCTATCACAACTAACTATGGCTACACCTTC	TRBV12-3/TRBV12-4	TRBJ1-2	NA	NA	14
CASSQGPGGAKNIQYF	TGCGCCAGCAGCCAAGGGCCAGGGGGCGCCAAAAACATTCAGTACTTC	TRBV4-1	TRBJ2-4	TRBD1	many	16
CASSLASIGNTIYF	TGTGCCAGCAGCTTAGCATCGATTGGAAACACCATATATTTT	TRBV7-2	TRBJ1-3	NA	many	14
CSVTLAGGPGNEQFF	TGCAGCGTGACCCTAGCGGGGGGGCCGGGGAATGAGCAGTTCTTC	TRBV29-1	TRBJ2-1	TRBD2	few	15
CASSPRGAGITDTQYF	TGTGCCAGCAGTCCGCGGGGAGCGGGGATCACAGATACGCAGTATTTT	TRBV12-3/TRBV12-4	TRBJ2-3	TRBD2	NA	16
CASTPGLQLFF	TGTGCCAGCACCCCGGGACTACAACTGTTTTTT	TRBV12-3/TRBV12-4	TRBJ1-4	NA	NA	11
CATSDFGTGERETQYF	TGTGCCACCAGTGATTTCGGGACAGGGGAGCGAGAGACCCAGTACTTC	TRBV24-1	TRBJ2-5	TRBD1	NA	16
CASSALSTDTQYF	TGTGCCAGCAGCGCCCTAAGCACAGATACGCAGTATTTT	TRBV7-2	TRBJ2-3	NA	once	13
CASSQEQNTGELFF	TGTGCCAGCAGCCAAGAACAGAACACCGGGGAGCTGTTTTTT	TRBV14	TRBJ2-2	NA	many	14
CATSEGATETQYF	TGTGCCACCAGTGAGGGGGCAACAGAGACCCAGTACTTC	TRBV24-1	TRBJ2-5	NA	few	13
CASSPQIAASYNEQFF	TGTGCCAGCAGCCCTCAGATAGCGGCATCCTACAATGAGCAGTTCTTC	TRBV4-2	TRBJ2-1	NA	many	16
CASSLPGTGHYEQYF	TGTGCCAGCAGTTTGCCCGGGACAGGGCACTACGAGCAGTACTTC	TRBV12-3/TRBV12-4	TRBJ2-7	TRBD1	many	15
CASSLNLIQYF	TGTGCCAGCAGTTTAAATCTCATTCAGTACTTC	TRBV12-3/TRBV12-4	TRBJ2-4	NA	few	11
CASSSWTGVDTEAFF	TGTGCCAGCAGCTCTTGGACAGGGGTGGACACTGAAGCTTTCTTT	TRBV7-9	TRBJ1-1	TRBD1	many	15
CASGGADTGELFF	TGTGCCAGCGGGGGGGCCGACACCGGGGAGCTGTTTTTT	TRBV12-3/TRBV12-4	TRBJ2-2	NA	few	13
CASSPPGQGAVGNSPLHF	TGTGCCAGCAGTCCGCCGGGACAGGGGGCTGTGGGTAATTCACCCCTCCACTTT	TRBV28	TRBJ1-6	TRBD1	many	18
CASARGTGGTDTQYF	TGTGCCAGCGCGCGGGGGACAGGGGGAACAGATACGCAGTATTTT	TRBV18	TRBJ2-3	TRBD1	few	15
CASRDRPGYGYTF	TGTGCCAGCAGGGACAGGCCTGGCTATGGCTACACCTTC	TRBV5-4	TRBJ1-2	TRBD1	NA	13
CASSPTLRGGELFF	TGTGCCAGCAGTCCAACCCTAAGGGGCGGGGAGCTGTTTTTT	TRBV7-3	TRBJ2-2	NA	many	14
CSVELTGGEAFF	TGCAGCGTTGAATTGACAGGGGGGGAAGCTTTCTTT	TRBV29-1	TRBJ1-1	TRBD1	few	12
CATRAGAGDTQYF	TGTGCCACCCGAGCGGGAGCGGGAGATACGCAGTATTTT	TRBV6-1	TRBJ2-3	TRBD2	many	13
CSVLNRRGETQYF	TGCAGCGTCTTAAATCGCAGGGGAGAGACCCAGTACTTC	TRBV29-1	TRBJ2-5	NA	many	13
CASSLPGLAGVRHEQFF	TGTGCCAGCAGCTTACCGGGACTAGCGGGAGTTAGGCATGAGCAGTTCTTC	TRBV7-9	TRBJ2-1	TRBD2	few	17
CASSLDELTDTQYF	TGTGCCAGCAGCTTAGACGAACTCACAGATACGCAGTATTTT	TRBV7-8	TRBJ2-3	NA	NA	14
CSVEASGSTDEQYF	TGCAGCGTTGAGGCTAGCGGGAGTACGGACGAGCAGTACTTC	TRBV29-1	TRBJ2-7	TRBD2	many	14
CASSIPSARKGYNEQFF	TGCGCCAGCAGCATACCTTCGGCGCGAAAGGGGTACAATGAGCAGTTCTTC	TRBV5-1	TRBJ2-1	NA	many	17
CSARDPGHNSPLHF	TGCAGTGCTAGAGACCCGGGACACAATTCACCCCTCCACTTT	TRBV20-1	TRBJ1-6	NA	few	14
CSVEPGRPNTEAFF	TGCAGCGTGGAGCCGGGACGGCCGAACACTGAAGCTTTCTTT	TRBV29-1	TRBJ1-1	NA	many	14
CASSYASGPYEQYF	TGTGCCAGCAGCTATGCTAGCGGTCCCTACGAGCAGTACTTC	TRBV7-2	TRBJ2-7	TRBD2	few	14
CASRPLMMGTSYEQYF	TGCGCCAGCAGACCTTTAATGATGGGGACGTCCTACGAGCAGTACTTC	TRBV5-1	TRBJ2-7	NA	NA	16
CASSYPGDGYTF	TGTGCCAGCAGTTACCCAGGAGATGGCTACACCTTC	TRBV12-3/TRBV12-4	TRBJ1-2	NA	few	12
CASSMPGADTQYF	TGTGCCAGCAGCATGCCGGGGGCAGATACGCAGTATTTT	TRBV7-2	TRBJ2-3	NA	many	13
CASSLGEPYNEQFF	TGTGCCAGCAGCTTGGGGGAACCCTACAATGAGCAGTTCTTC	TRBV11-2	TRBJ2-1	NA	many	14
CASVYSGGLTHEQFF	TGTGCCAGCGTGTATAGCGGGGGGCTTACTCATGAGCAGTTCTTC	TRBV6-1	TRBJ2-1	TRBD2	few	15
CASSYGLAGGYNEQFF	TGTGCCAGCAGCTACGGACTAGCGGGAGGCTACAATGAGCAGTTCTTC	TRBV7-2	TRBJ2-1	TRBD2	many	16